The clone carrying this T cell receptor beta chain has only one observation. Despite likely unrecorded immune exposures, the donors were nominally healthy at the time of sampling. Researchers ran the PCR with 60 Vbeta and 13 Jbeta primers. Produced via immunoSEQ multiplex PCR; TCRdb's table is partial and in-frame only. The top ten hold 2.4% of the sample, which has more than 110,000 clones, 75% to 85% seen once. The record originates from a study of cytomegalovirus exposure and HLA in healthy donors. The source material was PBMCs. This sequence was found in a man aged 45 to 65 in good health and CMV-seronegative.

In DNA form, the CDR3 reads TGCGCCAGCAGCCAAGAGGGGGGGCCTGGGGCCAACGTCCTGACTTTC. It encodes CASSQEGGPGANVLTF. The chain has TRBV4-1 and TRBJ2-6; D might be TRBD2 (7 bases). The length of the CDR3 is 16 residues. Trimming left V 0 bases short and J 2 bases short, with 8 bases between. Looked up from germline, CDR1 is MGHRA and CDR2 is YSYEKL.